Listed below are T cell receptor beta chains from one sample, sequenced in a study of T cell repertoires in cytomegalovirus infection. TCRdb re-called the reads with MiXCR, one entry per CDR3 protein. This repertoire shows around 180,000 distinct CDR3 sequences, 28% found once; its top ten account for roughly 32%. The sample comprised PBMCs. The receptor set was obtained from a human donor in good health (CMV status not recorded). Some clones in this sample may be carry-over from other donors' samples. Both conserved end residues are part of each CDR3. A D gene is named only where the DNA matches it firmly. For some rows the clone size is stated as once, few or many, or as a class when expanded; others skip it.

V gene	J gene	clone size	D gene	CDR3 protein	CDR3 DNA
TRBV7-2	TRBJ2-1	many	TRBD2	CASSLAASGAYFYNEQFF	TGTGCCAGCAGCTTAGCCGCTAGCGGGGCTTACTTTTACAATGAGCAGTTCTTC
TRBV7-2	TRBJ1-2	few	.	CASSLGGINYGYTF	TGTGCCAGCAGCTTAGGAGGGATTAACTATGGCTACACCTTC
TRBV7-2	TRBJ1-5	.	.	CASREAGDSNQPQHF	TGTGCCAGCCGGGAGGCGGGGGATAGCAATCAGCCCCAGCATTTT
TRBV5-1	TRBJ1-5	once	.	CASSLTGQSNQPQHF	TGCGCCAGCAGCTTGACTGGGCAAAGCAATCAGCCCCAGCATTTT
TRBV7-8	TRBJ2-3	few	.	CASNFLGGADTQYF	TGTGCCAGCAACTTCCTCGGTGGTGCAGATACGCAGTATTTT
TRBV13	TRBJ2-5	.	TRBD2	CASSWVAGGRETQYF	TGTGCCAGCAGCTGGGTAGCGGGGGGCCGGGAGACCCAGTACTTC
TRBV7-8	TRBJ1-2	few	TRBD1	CASSSGTGRDGYTF	TGTGCCAGCAGCTCTGGGACAGGGAGAGATGGCTACACCTTC
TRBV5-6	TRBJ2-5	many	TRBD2	CASSLAGLAGVGETQYF	TGTGCCAGCAGCTTGGCCGGGCTAGCGGGGGTTGGAGAGACCCAGTACTTC
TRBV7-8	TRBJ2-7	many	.	CASSLTRATYEQYF	TGTGCCAGCAGTCTGACGCGTGCAACCTACGAGCAGTACTTC
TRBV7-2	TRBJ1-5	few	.	CASSLSPGGNQPQHF	TGTGCCAGCAGCCTCAGCCCCGGGGGCAATCAGCCCCAGCATTTT
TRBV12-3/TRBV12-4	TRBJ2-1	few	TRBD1	CASSWTGDVSNNEQFF	TGTGCCAGCAGCTGGACAGGGGATGTTTCTAACAATGAGCAGTTCTTC
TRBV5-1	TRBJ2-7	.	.	CASSGGDGDSYEQYF	TGCGCCAGCAGCGGTGGGGACGGGGACTCCTACGAGCAGTACTTC
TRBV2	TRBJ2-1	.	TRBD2	CASSEEVSGGGPDEQFF	TGTGCCAGCAGTGAAGAGGTCAGCGGGGGGGGGCCGGATGAGCAGTTCTTC
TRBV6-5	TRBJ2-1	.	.	CASSYSSVNSYNEQFF	TGTGCCAGCAGTTACTCGTCGGTGAACTCCTACAATGAGCAGTTCTTC
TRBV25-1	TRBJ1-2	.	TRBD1	CASSEPRQGGGYTF	TGTGCCAGCAGTGAACCTCGACAGGGGGGTGGCTACACCTTC